This T cell receptor beta chain was obtained from a study of shared clonotypes between healthy human individuals. Findings and limits, study-wide: Among the subsets, naive ones generally showed larger estimated richness than memory ones. Only blood underwent sampling, and tissue repertoires likely differ. The four-donor shared clonotypes exceeded non-shared clonotypes in generation probability, with non-shared ones scoring lower.

The protocol was immunoSEQ multiplex PCR, while the TCRdb copy is restricted to in-frame clones and leaves out a portion. The sample includes roughly 1,800,000 clones, about 95% of them seen just once. Of note for this clone: Antigen unknown.

Germline V gene data show CDR1 as MDHEN and CDR2 as SYDVKM. Trimming left V 6 bases short and J 0 bases short, with 14 bases between. CDR3 size: 15 residues. CD45RO-negative, CCR7-positively selected cells formed the naive CD8 fraction, excluding terminally differentiated effector memory CD45RA+ cells. The donors, all of them Caucasian adults, lived in Nashville, Tennessee. This chain connects TRBV28 to TRBJ1-1, with D perhaps TRBD1 (5 bases). Sample: naive CD8+ T cells sorted from blood. The TCR originated in a young man in good health. In nucleotides, the CDR3 is TGTGCCAGCAGGGTACCGGGACCTATGAACACTGAAGCTTTCTTT. Protein sequence: CASRVPGPMNTEAFF. Full variable domain (outside the CDR3, taken from reference TRBV28 and TRBJ1-1): DVKVTQSSRYLVKRTGEKVFLECVQDMDHENMFWYRQDPGLGLRLIYFSYDVKMKEKGDIPEGYSVSREKKERFSLILESASTNQTSMYLCASRVPGPMNTEAFFGQGTRLTVV.